The rows below give T cell receptor beta chains drawn from one sample of a study of beta chain features in type 1 diabetes. Sequencing was performed with immunoSEQ multiplex PCR; in TCRdb, only in-frame clones are kept and a portion is missing. Here the sample spans about 340,000 clones, about 13% being singletons. The sequenced sample consisted of naive CD4+ T cells from blood. The receptor source for this set is a woman under 30 with type 1 diabetes. Both conserved end residues are part of each CDR3. The D gene is left open where the match is weak. Not every row has a clone size; where given, it reads once, few, many or a size class.

>TRBV14|NA|TRBD1|TRBJ2-1
TGTGCCAGCAGCCAAACAATCCGGGACAGGGGCCAGAATGAGCAGTTCTTC
CASSQTIRDRGQNEQFF
>TRBV28|NA|TRBD1|TRBJ1-1
TGTGCCAGCAGCCCGAACGGACAGGGGGACGCTGAAGCTTTCTTT
CASSPNGQGDAEAFF
>TRBV6-1|NA|TRBD2|TRBJ2-7
TGTGCCAGCGGTAACGGGGGGAGGCAGTACTTC
CASGNGGRQYF
>TRBV28|few|NA|TRBJ1-4
TGTGCCAGCAGTTTAGCGGGGAAACTGTTTTTT
CASSLAGKLFF
>TRBV7-6|few|TRBD2|TRBJ2-3
TGTGCCAGCAGCTTAGCGTTACTAGCGGGAGTGGATACGCAGTATTTT
CASSLALLAGVDTQYF
>TRBV4-2|NA|NA|TRBJ1-5
TGTGCCAGCAGCCAGGACACCAGCAACAGGGTGGGCAATCAGCCCCAGCATTTT
CASSQDTSNRVGNQPQHF
>TRBV7-9|NA|NA|TRBJ2-7
TGTGCCAGCAGCTCCCAGGGCTTCTCCTACGAGCAGTACTTC
CASSSQGFSYEQYF
>TRBV27|few|TRBD2|TRBJ2-3
TGTGCCAGCAGTTCCAGGACTAGCGGGAACCGACGATTCACAGATACGCAGTATTTT
CASSSRTSGNRRFTDTQYF
>TRBV5-4|few|NA|TRBJ1-2
TGTGCCAGCAGCTTGGCCGGGGTTCGCTATGGCTACACCTTC
CASSLAGVRYGYTF
>TRBV19|NA|TRBD1|TRBJ2-1
TGTGCCAGTAGTTCCATGACAGGGGGCTGGTACAATGAGCAGTTCTTC
CASSSMTGGWYNEQFF
>TRBV25-1|NA|NA|TRBJ2-1
TGTGCCAGCAGTGACGGAGCCTTTTCCTACAATGAGCAGTTCTTC
CASSDGAFSYNEQFF
>TRBV7-9|NA|NA|TRBJ1-2
TGTGCCAGCAGCTTCCTGGCAACTAGGGACTATGGGGGCTACACCTTC
CASSFLATRDYGGYTF
>TRBV13|NA|TRBD1|TRBJ1-1
TGTGCCAGCAGCTCAGACGGACAGGGTGGGGGCACTGAAGCTTTCTTT
CASSSDGQGGGTEAFF
>TRBV6-6|few|NA|TRBJ2-1
TGTGCCAGCGGGCGTTTATTGGGGCTCGATGAGCAGTTCTTC
CASGRLLGLDEQFF
>TRBV9|few|NA|TRBJ2-3
TGTGCCAGCAGCGTAGGTAGGGGCTCAGATACGCAGTATTTT
CASSVGRGSDTQYF
>TRBV7-9|NA|NA|TRBJ2-2
TGTGCCAGCAGCTTACTTGGGCGGGACACCGGGGAGCTGTTTTTT
CASSLLGRDTGELFF
>TRBV15|NA|NA|TRBJ2-3
TGTGCCACCAGCAGAGATCGTACCCGGGTCGGGGCAGATACGCAGTATTTT
CATSRDRTRVGADTQYF
>TRBV10-3|few|NA|TRBJ2-7
TGTGCCATCAGTGAGTCTAGCCTCCGGGACACCTTCCACTTC
CAISESSLRDTFHF
>TRBV7-9|few|TRBD1|TRBJ1-2
TGTGCCAGCAGCCCTGGACAGGCGGTCTATGGCTACACCTTC
CASSPGQAVYGYTF
>TRBV29-1|NA|TRBD1|TRBJ2-7
TGCAGCGTTGGCCGGACAGGGAGAAGTTACGAGCAGTACTTC
CSVGRTGRSYEQYF
>TRBV7-8|NA|NA|TRBJ2-7
TGTGCCAGCAGCTTTAGCGCCGTCGTGGAGCAGTACTTC
CASSFSAVVEQYF
>TRBV5-1|once|TRBD2|TRBJ2-5
TGCGCCAGCAGCTTGAGGGCTAGCGGGGGACAAGAGACCCAGTACTTC
CASSLRASGGQETQYF
>TRBV5-1|few|NA|TRBJ2-3
TGCGCCAGCAGCTTGGAGCTAGTGACAGATACGCAGTATTTT
CASSLELVTDTQYF
>TRBV19|NA|TRBD1|TRBJ1-2
TGTGCCAGTAGCAGAAGGGACAGGGGGCCCAAAGCAGCCGGCTACACCTTC
CASSRRDRGPKAAGYTF